Listed below are T cell receptor beta chains from one sample, sequenced in a study of blood T cell repertoires in COVID-19. Only in-frame clones appear in the TCRdb table, and some are missing; sequencing was by immunoSEQ multiplex PCR. This table holds about 85,000 clones, around 90% found once. Sequencing was carried out using peripheral blood. The receptors come from a human donor with active COVID-19. The donor label of this sample is uncertain. CDR3s include the opening cysteine and the closing phenylalanine or tryptophan. Each record gives: CDR3 DNA, CDR3 protein, V gene, D gene, J gene. The D gene is left open where the match is weak.

cdr3_nt: TGTGCCAGCAGCTTGGTCCTGCTCCGCCGCGGCGAGCAGTACTTC
cdr3_aa: CASSLVLLRRGEQYF
v_call: TRBV5-6
d_call: NA
j_call: TRBJ2-7

cdr3_nt: TGTGCCACCAGCAGAGACAGGGCCTCCACAGATACGCAGTATTTT
cdr3_aa: CATSRDRASTDTQYF
v_call: TRBV15
d_call: NA
j_call: TRBJ2-3

cdr3_nt: TGTGCCAGCAGCTTGCCTTCCTACGAGCAGTACTTC
cdr3_aa: CASSLPSYEQYF
v_call: TRBV5-6
d_call: NA
j_call: TRBJ2-7

cdr3_nt: TGTGCCAGCAGCAAGAGGGTGGGCAGGACCTTCTCTGGAAACACCATATATTTT
cdr3_aa: CASSKRVGRTFSGNTIYF
v_call: TRBV7-9
d_call: NA
j_call: TRBJ1-3

cdr3_nt: TGTGCCAGCAGTTTGGGGGGGGACGAGCAGTACTTC
cdr3_aa: CASSLGGDEQYF
v_call: TRBV28
d_call: TRBD2
j_call: TRBJ2-7

cdr3_nt: TGTGCCAGCAGCTTAGGTACAGGGGGAGGCGAGCAGTACTTC
cdr3_aa: CASSLGTGGGEQYF
v_call: TRBV11-3
d_call: TRBD1
j_call: TRBJ2-7

cdr3_nt: TGTGCCAGCAGTCGCGCCGGGACTAGCGGGGGGGCCGCGTTATACGAGCAGTACTTC
cdr3_aa: CASSRAGTSGGAALYEQYF
v_call: TRBV11-2
d_call: TRBD2
j_call: TRBJ2-7

cdr3_nt: TGTGCCAGCAGCACTGGACATTCATACGAGCAGTACTTC
cdr3_aa: CASSTGHSYEQYF
v_call: TRBV13
d_call: NA
j_call: TRBJ2-7

cdr3_nt: TGTGCCAGCAGCTTACGACTAGCGGGGGTCGACGAGCAGTACTTC
cdr3_aa: CASSLRLAGVDEQYF
v_call: TRBV13
d_call: TRBD2
j_call: TRBJ2-7

cdr3_nt: TGTGCCAGCAGCCCAACCGAGCCCTACGAGCAGTACTTC
cdr3_aa: CASSPTEPYEQYF
v_call: TRBV7-9
d_call: NA
j_call: TRBJ2-7

cdr3_nt: TGTGCCAGCAGGCGGGGCGTAAACACCGGGGAGCTGTTTTTT
cdr3_aa: CASRRGVNTGELFF
v_call: TRBV2
d_call: NA
j_call: TRBJ2-2

cdr3_nt: TGTGCCAGCAGCCGAATCGGGGCAGGGGGCTTGCGGGACTATGGCTACACCTTC
cdr3_aa: CASSRIGAGGLRDYGYTF
v_call: TRBV7-6
d_call: TRBD1
j_call: TRBJ1-2

cdr3_nt: TGTGCCACCAGTGATTTCGGTGGTTACGAGCAGTACTTC
cdr3_aa: CATSDFGGYEQYF
v_call: TRBV24-1
d_call: NA
j_call: TRBJ2-7

cdr3_nt: TGTGCCAGCTCTACAGTGAACACTGAAGCTTTCTTT
cdr3_aa: CASSTVNTEAFF
v_call: TRBV18
d_call: NA
j_call: TRBJ1-1